This T cell receptor (beta chain) was identified during a study of cytomegalovirus exposure and HLA in healthy donors. Germline V CDR1 and CDR2: MNHEY, SVGAGI. This CDR3 spans 15 amino acids. The V segment lost 4 bases and the J segment 6 bases; nucleotides outside the gene matches: 5. The data were produced by immunoSEQ multiplex PCR, yet TCRdb's version contains in-frame clones alone and is incomplete. Of roughly 250,000 clones in the sample, 85% to 90% were seen once. Study-wide results and limits: The authors enumerated 150 to 200 TCR beta chains as linked to cytomegalovirus.

About this clone: Its target is not known.

The chain uses TRBV6-5 and TRBJ2-2, with 10 bases matching TRBD2. What was sequenced was PBMCs. The receptor comes from a man younger than 35 in good health and CMV-seronegative. In nucleotides, the CDR3 is TGTGCCAGCAGTTCCCAAGGACTAGCGGCCGGGGAGCTGTTTTTT. Protein product: CASSSQGLAAGELFF.